This T cell receptor (beta chain) originates from a study of lung T cells in sarcoidosis with Löfgren's syndrome. For the study at large: Sarcoidosis features CD4+ T cell accumulation in bronchoalveolar lavage fluid. General observations from the study: Löfgren's syndrome patients reportedly showed greatest TRAV12-1 and TRBV2 expansion versus controls.

The germline CDR1 and CDR2 sequences are SNHLY and FYNNEI. The V end was cut by 6 bases, the J end by 8 bases, with 19 bases between. The CDR3 has 14 residues. This clonotype was counted at least ten times. The antigen is not known. Each CDR3 protein gets one entry after TCRdb re-called the reads with MiXCR. The sample has approximately 2,100 distinct CDR3 sequences; 25% to 30% are singletons. Sequencing was performed on CD4+ T cells from bronchoalveolar lavage. The rearrangement links TRBV2 to TRBJ1-2; D possibly corresponds to TRBD1 (5 bases). The receptor was derived from a human donor with sarcoidosis (Löfgren's syndrome or another form), or a control subject (not recorded which). CDR3 amino acids: CASSLGHDNPGYTF. The CDR3 DNA is TGTGCCAGCAGCCTAGGACACGACAATCCAGGCTACACCTTC.